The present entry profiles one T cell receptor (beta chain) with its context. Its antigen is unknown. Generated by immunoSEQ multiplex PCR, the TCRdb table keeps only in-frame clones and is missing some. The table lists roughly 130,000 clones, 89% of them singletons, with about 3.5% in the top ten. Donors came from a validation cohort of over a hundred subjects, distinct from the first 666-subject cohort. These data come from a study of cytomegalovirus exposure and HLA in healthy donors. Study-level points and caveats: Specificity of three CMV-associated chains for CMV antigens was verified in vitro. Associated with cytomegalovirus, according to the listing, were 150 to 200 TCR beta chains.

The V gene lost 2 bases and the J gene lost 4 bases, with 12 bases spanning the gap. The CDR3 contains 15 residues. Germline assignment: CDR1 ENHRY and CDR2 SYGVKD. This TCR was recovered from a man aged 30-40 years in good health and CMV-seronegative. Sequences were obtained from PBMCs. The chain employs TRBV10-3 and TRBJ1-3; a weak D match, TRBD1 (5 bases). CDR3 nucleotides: TGTGCCATCAGTGAGGTCGGGGGACCGGGAAACACCATATATTTT. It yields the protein CAISEVGGPGNTIYF.